This T cell receptor beta chain was sequenced in a study of CD8 T cells in ankylosing spondylitis (dated by TCRdb to the late 2010s). Study-level background: T cell receptor beta repertoires were profiled in healthy donors and ankylosing spondylitis patients so that disease-linked TCR variants could be found. Peripheral blood was sampled, and synovial fluid was also collected from ankylosing spondylitis patients. The full study cohort was made up of approximately 27 ankylosing spondylitis patients and 108 healthy donors. General findings and caveats noted by the study authors: Blood from ankylosing spondylitis patients appeared to be characterized by a TCR beta motif composed of about eight highly homologous amino acid variants. Some of the motif variants had been reported before in the synovial fluid and blood of reactive arthritis patients, a finding that suggests common disease-initiation mechanisms. The disease-linked clones were reported as significantly enriched in matched synovial fluid samples from ankylosing spondylitis patients. A CD8+ phenotype was shown by the disease-linked clones, which were found at relatively low frequencies in peripheral blood.

Concerning this clonotype itself: Its antigen remains unidentified. Base qualities were left out, and no much larger clone turns up one base away.

The germline V gene (reference sequence) sets CDR1 to WNHNN and CDR2 to SYGVQD. The CDR3 spans 13 residues, from the cysteine through the phenylalanine. Just CDR3 DNA is preserved here, 39 bases in frame from base 1. Here V drops 4 bases and J drops 4 bases, and the junction holds 3 bases not matched to any gene. Sequencing was carried out with an Illumina HiSeq 2500. Quantitative 5'-RACE with molecular barcodes was the method used to prepare the TCR beta libraries. The study's own analysis went as follows. A new computational method, built on a probabilistic model of VDJ rearrangement, was used to identify disease-linked TCR variants. TCRdb reprocessing: public reads trimmed at Q25 with fastp, clones called with MiXCR, in-frame beta chains kept. Records with the same CDR3 protein are collapsed into one entry carrying the most frequent genes and DNA. TCRdb, rather than the study authors, made the V and J calls. The sample table lists hundreds of thousands of distinct CDR3 sequences, around 25% of them with a count of one. About 7% of the sample rests with the top ten.

The clonotype originates from a male donor with ankylosing spondylitis or in good health (not recorded which). The rearrangement combines TRBV10-1 with TRBJ1-1; TRBD1 fits 7 bases in the junction. The sample consisted of blood, either unsorted or a sorted T cell fraction (not recorded which). The DNA sequence is TGCGCCAGCAGTGTACAGGGGACCACTGAAGCTTTCTTT. Its protein product is CASSVQGTTEAFF.